Listed below are T cell receptor beta chains from one sample, sequenced in a study of shared clonotypes between healthy human individuals. The data were produced by immunoSEQ multiplex PCR, yet TCRdb's version contains in-frame clones alone and is incomplete. The top ten hold approximately 0.32% of the sample, which has hundreds of thousands of clones, 95% to 97% seen once. The sequenced sample consisted of memory CD8+ T cells sorted from blood. These receptors all come from a man aged 25-40 years in good health. CDR3s include the opening cysteine and the closing phenylalanine or tryptophan. A D gene is named only where the DNA matches it firmly. Size values are once, few and many counts, or a class for expanded clones, and some rows have none.

CDR3aa: CASTHRGGSAQPQHF
CDR3nt: TGTGCCAGTACCCATAGAGGGGGGTCCGCTCAGCCCCAGCATTTT
j_gene: TRBJ1-5
v_gene: TRBV19
d_gene: NA
abundance: NA

CDR3aa: CASSELKADRSYGYTF
CDR3nt: TGTGCCAGCAGTGAATTGAAAGCGGACAGGTCCTATGGCTACACCTTC
j_gene: TRBJ1-2
v_gene: TRBV25-1
d_gene: TRBD1
abundance: NA

CDR3aa: CASSTPQRETQYF
CDR3nt: TGTGCCAGCAGTACCCCCCAGCGGGAGACCCAGTACTTC
j_gene: TRBJ2-5
v_gene: TRBV28
d_gene: NA
abundance: NA

CDR3aa: CASSLAFRSPGPYEQYF
CDR3nt: TGTGCCAGCAGCTTAGCTTTCCGGTCCCCTGGCCCCTACGAGCAGTACTTC
j_gene: TRBJ2-7
v_gene: TRBV7-9
d_gene: NA
abundance: NA

CDR3aa: CASSFNRGETGELFF
CDR3nt: TGTGCCAGCAGCTTCAACAGGGGAGAGACCGGGGAGCTGTTTTTT
j_gene: TRBJ2-2
v_gene: TRBV7-9
d_gene: TRBD1
abundance: NA

CDR3aa: CAISLRGGDGYTF
CDR3nt: TGTGCCATTTCTCTCAGGGGAGGGGATGGCTACACCTTC
j_gene: TRBJ1-2
v_gene: TRBV10-3
d_gene: NA
abundance: NA

CDR3aa: CASSLYSRKAFF
CDR3nt: TGTGCCAGCAGTTTATACAGTCGAAAAGCTTTCTTT
j_gene: TRBJ1-1
v_gene: TRBV28
d_gene: NA
abundance: NA

CDR3aa: CASSQEGSLVEETQYF
CDR3nt: TGCGCCAGCAGCCAAGAAGGCTCTTTGGTAGAAGAGACCCAGTACTTC
j_gene: TRBJ2-5
v_gene: TRBV4-1
d_gene: NA
abundance: NA

CDR3aa: CASSDAGWSKETQYF
CDR3nt: TGTGCCAGCAGTGACGCAGGGTGGTCGAAAGAGACCCAGTACTTC
j_gene: TRBJ2-5
v_gene: TRBV2
d_gene: NA
abundance: NA

CDR3aa: CASSLASVDEQYF
CDR3nt: TGTGCCAGCAGCTTGGCCTCGGTCGATGAGCAGTACTTC
j_gene: TRBJ2-7
v_gene: TRBV5-5
d_gene: NA
abundance: NA

CDR3aa: CASSLVGLAGYNEQFF
CDR3nt: TGTGCCAGCAGCTTAGTTGGCCTAGCGGGATACAATGAGCAGTTCTTC
j_gene: TRBJ2-1
v_gene: TRBV7-2
d_gene: TRBD2
abundance: NA

CDR3aa: CASSVTGTTEAFF
CDR3nt: TGTGCCAGCAGTGTCACAGGGACCACTGAAGCTTTCTTT
j_gene: TRBJ1-1
v_gene: TRBV28
d_gene: NA
abundance: few

CDR3aa: CASSFPGKNQPQHF
CDR3nt: TGTGCCAGCAGTTTTCCGGGCAAAAATCAGCCCCAGCATTTT
j_gene: TRBJ1-5
v_gene: TRBV28
d_gene: NA
abundance: NA

CDR3aa: CASRTSGSPDTQYF
CDR3nt: TGTGCCAGTAGGACTAGCGGGAGTCCAGATACGCAGTATTTT
j_gene: TRBJ2-3
v_gene: TRBV19
d_gene: TRBD2
abundance: NA

CDR3aa: CSVEGRGDYNEQFF
CDR3nt: TGCAGCGTTGAGGGAAGGGGAGACTACAATGAGCAGTTCTTC
j_gene: TRBJ2-1
v_gene: TRBV29-1
d_gene: NA
abundance: NA

CDR3aa: CASSLGISGANVLTF
CDR3nt: TGTGCCAGCAGCTTGGGTATCTCTGGGGCCAACGTCCTGACTTTC
j_gene: TRBJ2-6
v_gene: TRBV5-6
d_gene: NA
abundance: NA

CDR3aa: CASSPPLGTGAYEQYF
CDR3nt: TGTGCCAGCAGTCCCCCCTTGGGGACAGGGGCCTACGAGCAGTACTTC
j_gene: TRBJ2-7
v_gene: TRBV28
d_gene: TRBD1
abundance: NA

CDR3aa: CASKIGQYQETQYF
CDR3nt: TGTGCCAGCAAGATCGGACAGTACCAAGAGACCCAGTACTTC
j_gene: TRBJ2-5
v_gene: TRBV2
d_gene: NA
abundance: NA

CDR3aa: CASSLWGAISYEQYF
CDR3nt: TGTGCCAGCAGCCTCTGGGGGGCGATCTCCTACGAGCAGTACTTC
j_gene: TRBJ2-7
v_gene: TRBV11-2
d_gene: NA
abundance: once

CDR3aa: CASRRAGTNSGELFF
CDR3nt: TGTGCCAGCAGGAGGGCCGGGACTAACAGCGGGGAGCTGTTTTTT
j_gene: TRBJ2-2
v_gene: TRBV28
d_gene: TRBD2
abundance: NA

CDR3aa: CASSFGRAGYTF
CDR3nt: TGCGCCAGCAGCTTTGGGAGGGCTGGCTACACCTTC
j_gene: TRBJ1-2
v_gene: TRBV5-1
d_gene: NA
abundance: NA

CDR3aa: CASSGMGGSNQPQHF
CDR3nt: TGTGCCAGCAGCGGGATGGGGGGGAGCAATCAGCCCCAGCATTTT
j_gene: TRBJ1-5
v_gene: TRBV5-8
d_gene: NA
abundance: NA

CDR3aa: CASSQVLGRVGYNEQFF
CDR3nt: TGTGCCAGCAGCCAAGTCCTTGGCAGGGTGGGATACAATGAGCAGTTCTTC
j_gene: TRBJ2-1
v_gene: TRBV14
d_gene: NA
abundance: once

CDR3aa: CASSPGQSNGNTIYF
CDR3nt: TGTGCCAGTAGCCCGGGACAGTCAAACGGAAACACCATATATTTT
j_gene: TRBJ1-3
v_gene: TRBV19
d_gene: TRBD1
abundance: NA

CDR3aa: CASMVEDSPNQPQHF
CDR3nt: TGTGCCAGCATGGTTGAGGACAGCCCCAATCAGCCCCAGCATTTT
j_gene: TRBJ1-5
v_gene: TRBV28
d_gene: NA
abundance: NA

CDR3aa: CASREGTRSYEQYF
CDR3nt: TGTGCCTCCCGTGAGGGGACCCGCTCCTACGAGCAGTACTTC
j_gene: TRBJ2-7
v_gene: TRBV10-3
d_gene: NA
abundance: NA

CDR3aa: CASSSRSPNRGLRQPQHF
CDR3nt: TGTGCCAGCAGTTCCCGATCCCCGAACAGGGGATTGCGTCAGCCCCAGCATTTT
j_gene: TRBJ1-5
v_gene: TRBV27
d_gene: TRBD1
abundance: NA

CDR3aa: CASSLAGGYSYEQYF
CDR3nt: TGTGCCAGCAGCTTAGCAGGGGGCTATTCCTACGAGCAGTACTTC
j_gene: TRBJ2-7
v_gene: TRBV5-4
d_gene: TRBD1
abundance: NA

CDR3aa: CASSYSDGRETQYF
CDR3nt: TGTGCCAGCAGTTACTCGGACGGCAGGGAGACCCAGTACTTC
j_gene: TRBJ2-5
v_gene: TRBV6-5
d_gene: NA
abundance: NA

CDR3aa: CASSLMMGLGGYTF
CDR3nt: TGTGCCAGCAGCTTGATGATGGGTCTGGGGGGCTACACCTTC
j_gene: TRBJ1-2
v_gene: TRBV5-4
d_gene: NA
abundance: NA

CDR3aa: CASSYSTGGDYGYTF
CDR3nt: TGTGCCAGCAGTTACTCGACCGGGGGCGACTATGGCTACACCTTC
j_gene: TRBJ1-2
v_gene: TRBV6-5
d_gene: NA
abundance: NA

CDR3aa: CASSEGAGERLYGYTF
CDR3nt: TGTGCCAGCAGTGAAGGCGCAGGGGAGAGGCTCTATGGCTACACCTTC
j_gene: TRBJ1-2
v_gene: TRBV6-1
d_gene: NA
abundance: NA

CDR3aa: CASSLLGTGGGELFF
CDR3nt: TGTGCCAGCAGTTTACTGGGGACAGGGGGAGGGGAGCTGTTTTTT
j_gene: TRBJ2-2
v_gene: TRBV28
d_gene: TRBD1
abundance: NA

CDR3aa: CASSVPTGDEQYF
CDR3nt: TGCGCCAGCAGTGTACCGACAGGGGACGAGCAGTACTTC
j_gene: TRBJ2-7
v_gene: TRBV10-2
d_gene: TRBD1
abundance: NA

CDR3aa: CASSFLGTSSYNEQFF
CDR3nt: TGTGCCAGCAGTTTTCTTGGGACGAGCTCCTACAATGAGCAGTTCTTC
j_gene: TRBJ2-1
v_gene: TRBV27
d_gene: NA
abundance: NA

CDR3aa: CATGLAGRETQYF
CDR3nt: TGCGCCACCGGACTAGCGGGACGAGAGACCCAGTACTTC
j_gene: TRBJ2-5
v_gene: TRBV5-1
d_gene: TRBD2
abundance: NA

CDR3aa: CASSVMSAKHTDTQYF
CDR3nt: TGTGCCAGCAGCGTAATGAGCGCCAAGCACACAGATACGCAGTATTTT
j_gene: TRBJ2-3
v_gene: TRBV9
d_gene: NA
abundance: NA

CDR3aa: CASSLSGAVGDTQYF
CDR3nt: TGTGCCAGCAGCTTGTCAGGGGCCGTAGGAGATACGCAGTATTTT
j_gene: TRBJ2-3
v_gene: TRBV7-9
d_gene: NA
abundance: once

CDR3aa: CANRLGTARTDTGYF
CDR3nt: TGCGCCAACCGATTAGGGACAGCCCGCACAGATACGGGGTATTTT
j_gene: TRBJ2-3
v_gene: TRBV10-1
d_gene: TRBD1
abundance: once

CDR3aa: CASSEYGTGDQPQHF
CDR3nt: TGTGCCAGCTCTGAATACGGGACAGGGGATCAGCCCCAGCATTTT
j_gene: TRBJ1-5
v_gene: TRBV5-4
d_gene: TRBD1
abundance: NA

CDR3aa: CASRRRVSGTGTDTQYF
CDR3nt: TGTGCCAGCAGAAGAAGGGTTAGCGGGACGGGCACAGATACGCAGTATTTT
j_gene: TRBJ2-3
v_gene: TRBV2
d_gene: TRBD2
abundance: NA

CDR3aa: CASSQTGTGWETQYF
CDR3nt: TGTGCCAGCAGCCAAACCGGGACAGGGTGGGAGACCCAGTACTTC
j_gene: TRBJ2-5
v_gene: TRBV11-1
d_gene: TRBD1
abundance: NA

CDR3aa: CASSSRTGGTEAFF
CDR3nt: TGTGCCAGCAGCTCGCGGACAGGGGGCACTGAAGCTTTCTTT
j_gene: TRBJ1-1
v_gene: TRBV7-2
d_gene: TRBD1
abundance: NA

CDR3aa: CSARVGNEQFF
CDR3nt: TGCAGTGCTAGAGTCGGGAATGAGCAGTTCTTC
j_gene: TRBJ2-1
v_gene: TRBV20-1
d_gene: NA
abundance: NA

CDR3aa: CSASEYNEQFF
CDR3nt: TGCAGTGCTAGTGAATACAATGAGCAGTTCTTC
j_gene: TRBJ2-1
v_gene: TRBV20-1
d_gene: NA
abundance: NA

CDR3aa: CASSFGYGSEQYF
CDR3nt: TGTGCCAGCAGTTTTGGATATGGGAGCGAGCAGTACTTC
j_gene: TRBJ2-7
v_gene: TRBV27
d_gene: NA
abundance: NA

CDR3aa: CASSPDLGGKAFF
CDR3nt: TGCGCCAGCAGCCCAGATCTGGGGGGTAAAGCTTTCTTT
j_gene: TRBJ1-1
v_gene: TRBV4-1
d_gene: NA
abundance: once

CDR3aa: CASSRFTRGQVRETQYF
CDR3nt: TGCGCCAGCAGTCGATTTACACGGGGACAGGTCCGGGAGACCCAGTACTTC
j_gene: TRBJ2-5
v_gene: TRBV23-1
d_gene: TRBD1
abundance: NA

CDR3aa: CASSQDRGRFTEAFF
CDR3nt: TGTGCCAGCAGCCAGGACAGGGGGCGCTTCACTGAAGCTTTCTTT
j_gene: TRBJ1-1
v_gene: TRBV6-6
d_gene: TRBD1
abundance: once

CDR3aa: CASSVRGGIMGNQPQHF
CDR3nt: TGTGCCAGCAGTGTAAGAGGGGGTATAATGGGCAATCAGCCCCAGCATTTT
j_gene: TRBJ1-5
v_gene: TRBV2
d_gene: NA
abundance: NA

CDR3aa: CSVPGSNYGYTF
CDR3nt: TGCAGCGTTCCAGGGTCTAACTATGGCTACACCTTC
j_gene: TRBJ1-2
v_gene: TRBV29-1
d_gene: NA
abundance: once

CDR3aa: CASKESANTGELFF
CDR3nt: TGTGCCAGTAAAGAGAGTGCGAACACCGGGGAGCTGTTTTTT
j_gene: TRBJ2-2
v_gene: TRBV19
d_gene: NA
abundance: NA

CDR3aa: CASTRTGVMSYNEQFF
CDR3nt: TGTGCCAGCACCCGGACAGGGGTTATGTCCTACAATGAGCAGTTCTTC
j_gene: TRBJ2-1
v_gene: TRBV9
d_gene: TRBD1
abundance: NA

CDR3aa: CASSPLLLRIVNEQFF
CDR3nt: TGTGCCAGCAGCCCCTTACTGCTCCGGATTGTCAATGAGCAGTTCTTC
j_gene: TRBJ2-1
v_gene: TRBV7-2
d_gene: NA
abundance: NA

CDR3aa: CASSEPVAALFF
CDR3nt: TGTGCCAGCAGTGAACCCGTGGCGGCACTGTTTTTT
j_gene: TRBJ1-4
v_gene: TRBV2
d_gene: NA
abundance: NA